Below, one T cell receptor (beta chain) is given with its context. Sequence at one end of the junction differs from germline and may be a read error. The entry originates in a study of blood T cell repertoires in COVID-19. The table came from immunoSEQ multiplex PCR; TCRdb's copy has only in-frame clones and leaves some out. Among about 210,000 clones listed, 84% were seen once. The germline V gene has CDR1 SSHAT and CDR2 FNYEAQ (reference sequence). The CDR3 consists of 15 residues. Study members were between roughly 18 and 100 years old and lived in 20 to 30 US regions. Sequences were obtained from PBMCs or T cells enriched from blood (not recorded which). This receptor was obtained from a woman aged 25 to 39 who had been exposed to COVID-19. J is TRBJ2-3 and V is TRBV7-7; D is ambiguous. CDR3 region: CASSESPLETDTQYF. CDR3 nucleotide sequence: TGTGCTAGCAGCGAATCCCCCCTAGAAACAGATACGCAGTATTTT.